These 16 T cell receptor beta chains were sequenced from one sample in a study of regulatory T cells in long-lasting Graves disease. As for time point: persistent/refractory GD, antithyroid drugs over 5 years with positive TRAb. The TCR library was made from RNA that had been extracted from PBMCs in TRIzol. Arm-PCR of CDR3 regions and iRepertoire HTBI primers were the basis on which TCR beta libraries were built. TCRdb used MiXCR to reprocess the multiplex PCR reads, holding one entry per CDR3 protein. The sample lists over 250,000 distinct CDR3 sequences, approximately 20% occurring once. The sample was peripheral blood mononuclear cells (PBMCs), taken when the disease was refractory, from a patient treated with antithyroid drugs. The receptors derive from a female donor with Graves disease.

The sample holds many counts of this clonotype. The chain carries TRBV28 and TRBJ2-5; 8 nucleotides line up with TRBD2. The CDR3 spans 12 residues. V dropped 5 bases and J dropped 6; count of bases not matched to a gene: 2. Germline-derived CDR1 and CDR2 are MDHEN and SYDVKM. The CDR3 DNA is TGTGCCAGCAGTAGTAGCGGGAAGACCCAGTACTTC. It codes for CASSSSGKTQYF.

This clonotype was seen repeatedly, ten times or more. The rearrangement joins TRBV12-3 or TRBV12-4 to TRBJ2-5; TRBD1 might be the D (6 bases). V was trimmed by 0 bases and J by 5 bases, leaving 13 bases between them. The CDR3 covers 15 residues. In DNA, the CDR3 is TGTGCCAGCAGTTTAGCATCAGGGGACGGGGAGACCCAGTACTTC. Its protein product is CASSLASGDGETQYF.

This clonotype was detected a few times. The rearrangement links TRBV28 to TRBJ2-2; D gene uncertain. V was cut by 5 bases and J by 7 bases, with 17 bases left in between. The CDR3 contains 15 residues. Looked up from germline, CDR1 is MDHEN and CDR2 is SYDVKM. The CDR3 sequence is CASSHTPGIYGELFF. The CDR3 nucleotides read TGTGCCAGCAGTCATACCCCGGGTATCTACGGGGAGCTGTTTTTT.

This clonotype was counted only a few times. The chain couples TRBV6-2 or TRBV6-3 to TRBJ1-1; 9 nucleotides agree with TRBD1. Germline V gene data show CDR1 as MNHEY and CDR2 as SVGEGT. CDR3 length equals 15 residues. After removal of 6 bases from V and 4 bases from J, the junction contained 9 bases not matched to a gene. CDR3 in DNA: TGTGCCAGCAGAAAAACGACAGGGGGTATCACTGAAGCTTTCTTT. Its translation is CASRKTTGGITEAFF.

This clonotype came up many times. This rearrangement joins TRBV20-1 to TRBJ2-5; TRBD2 is a possible D gene (5 bases). The V gene's germline CDR1 is DFQATT and CDR2 SNEGSKA (reference sequence). V was pared by 5 bases and J by 1 base, with 11 bases between. The CDR3 is 13 residues long. Here the CDR3 DNA reads TGCAGTGCTCGTAGACGGGGCCAAGAGACCCAGTACTTC. Translated, it gives CSARRRGQETQYF.

This clonotype was counted only a few times. This rearrangement joins TRBV6-9 to TRBJ1-5; D ambiguous. CDR1 and CDR2 from the germline V gene are MNHGY and SVAAGI. The CDR3 sequence is 14 residues long. V lost 3 bases and J lost 6, with 12 bases in between. The CDR3 sequence: CASSYYPLGQPQHF. CDR3 in DNA: TGTGCCAGCAGTTACTATCCCCTTGGTCAGCCCCAGCATTTT.

This clonotype was seen only a few times. The chain has TRBV7-9 and TRBJ2-5, with D maybe TRBD2 (6 bases). V dropped 1 base and J dropped 5 bases, with 11 bases sitting between them. CDR1 is SEHNR, CDR2 FQNEAQ, per germline (reference sequence). This CDR3 region has 14 residues. The CDR3 here is CASSLGFGSETQYF. Written as DNA, the CDR3 is TGTGCCAGCAGCTTAGGGTTCGGGAGCGAGACCCAGTACTTC.

The chain carries TRBV6-1 and TRBJ2-4, with D unresolved. The CDR3 totals 14 residues. Germline CDR1 and CDR2: MNHNS and SASEGT. The germline V and J ends were trimmed by 8 bases and 3 bases, with 14 bases remaining between them. CDR3 amino acids: CASSVSHVKNIQYF. In DNA, the CDR3 is TGTGCCAGCTCCGTATCTCATGTCAAAAACATTCAGTACTTC.

This clonotype was counted many times. The rearrangement uses TRBV2 and TRBJ1-5, with unresolved D. Germline-derived CDR1 and CDR2 are SNHLY and FYNNEI. V lost 2 bases, J lost 2 bases, and 7 bases lay in between. The CDR3 spans 14 residues. CDR3 in amino acids: CASSELGGNQPQHF. DNA for the CDR3: TGTGCCAGCAGTGAATTGGGCGGCAATCAGCCCCAGCATTTT.

This clonotype was found many times. The chain employs TRBV12-3 or TRBV12-4 and TRBJ1-5; tentatively, D is TRBD1 (6 bases). The CDR3 contains 14 residues. Trimming pared 5 bases from V and 3 bases from J, leaving 11 bases between. The CDR3 nucleotides are TGTGCCAGCAGTGGAGGACAGCTCAATCAGCCCCAGCATTTT. Translated, it gives CASSGGQLNQPQHF.

This clonotype came up a few times. The chain links TRBV6-1 to TRBJ2-5, with a possible D match to TRBD1 (5 bases). The CDR3 covers 12 residues. Germline V gene lookup returns CDR1 MNHNS and CDR2 SASEGT. V shed 2 bases and J shed 7 bases, with 8 bases lying between them. CDR3 sequence reads: CASSEQGWTQYF. The CDR3 DNA reads as TGTGCCAGCAGTGAACAGGGTTGGACCCAGTACTTC.

In this sample, this clonotype turned up many times. The rearrangement uses TRBV3-1 and TRBJ1-2; 7 bases align to TRBD1. Unmatched junction bases numbered 6, after V lost 5 bases and J lost 6 bases. The germline V gene has CDR1 LGHDT and CDR2 YNNKEL (reference sequence). The CDR3 is 13 residues long. CDR3 region: CASSYRGWDGYTF. In nucleotides, the CDR3 is TGTGCCAGCAGCTACAGGGGATGGGATGGCTACACCTTC.

V and J are TRBV7-9 and TRBJ2-4; D remains ambiguous. Germline V gene lookup returns CDR1 SEHNR and CDR2 FQNEAQ (reference sequence). This CDR3 has 14 amino acids. The germline V and J ends were trimmed by 5 bases and 14 bases, with 22 bases remaining between them. In DNA, the CDR3 is TGTGCCAGCAGCCGGAACCTTGGCCCGAGCCCCAAGTACTTC. It encodes CASSRNLGPSPKYF.

This clonotype turned up a few times. This rearrangement joins TRBV20-1 to TRBJ1-5, with 8 bases identical to TRBD1. Unmatched junction bases numbered 10, after V lost 6 bases and J lost 12 bases. CDR1 and CDR2 from the germline V gene are DFQATT and SNEGSKA (reference sequence). This CDR3 is 12 amino acids long. CDR3 loop: CSARTGLDLQHF. CDR3 coding DNA: TGCAGTGCGAGGACAGGGCTGGATCTCCAGCATTTT.

As to this clonotype: The conserved phenylalanine or tryptophan is not found at the CDR3 terminus, so this likely reflects a read error. The chain recombines TRBV5-4 with TRBJ2-7; 7 nucleotides agree with TRBD1. This CDR3 comprises 15 residues. Germline V lookup: CDR1 SGHNT, CDR2 YYREEE (reference sequence). Trimming removed 5 bases from V and 4 bases from J; junction bases left unmatched: 12. The chain's CDR3 is CASSKDRADNYEQYL. The CDR3 nucleotides read TGTGCCAGCAGTAAAGACAGGGCCGACAATTACGAGCAGTACCTC.

This clonotype appeared a few times. The chain has TRBV4-1 and TRBJ2-2; no clear D gene. CDR3 length equals 15 residues. Trimming stripped 4 bases from V and 1 base from J, with 10 bases between. Germline CDR1 and CDR2: MGHRA and YSYEKL. CDR3 protein: CASSRTGGNTGELFF. Here the CDR3 DNA reads TGCGCCAGCAGCCGGACGGGCGGGAACACCGGGGAGCTGTTTTTT.